A selection of T cell receptor beta chains follows, all from one sample in a study of beta chain features in type 1 diabetes. Assay used: immunoSEQ multiplex PCR; TCRdb lists only in-frame clones, some missing. In the table there are under 450,000 clones, more than 11% of which are singletons. Source material: naive CD4+ T cells from blood. These receptors all come from a man aged 25 to 45 in good health. Both conserved end residues are part of each CDR3. D genes are given only for firm matches. A row's size may be missing; if present it is once, few, many or a size class.

>few|TRBJ2-1|TRBV13|TRBD1
CASSLFETGKNEQFF
TGTGCCAGCAGCTTATTTGAGACAGGGAAAAATGAGCAGTTCTTC
>.|TRBJ1-1|TRBV23-1|TRBD1
CASSLDRAMNTEAFF
TGCGCCAGCAGTCTGGACAGGGCTATGAACACTGAAGCTTTCTTT
>.|TRBJ2-5|TRBV30|.
CAWSRTKDLQETQYF
TGTGCCTGGAGTAGAACGAAGGACTTACAAGAGACCCAGTACTTC
>few|TRBJ2-7|TRBV2|TRBD2
CASSEAYQRGSSYEQYF
TGTGCCAGCAGTGAAGCGTACCAGCGGGGAAGCTCCTACGAGCAGTACTTC
>few|TRBJ2-5|TRBV15|.
CATSRGEETQYF
TGTGCCACCAGCAGAGGGGAAGAGACCCAGTACTTC
>few|TRBJ1-6|TRBV25-1|.
CASSLSGRGYNSPLHF
TGTGCCAGCAGTCTATCGGGCAGGGGCTATAATTCACCCCTCCACTTT
>.|TRBJ2-5|TRBV7-9|.
CASSLGQIETQYF
TGTGCCAGCAGCTTAGGACAAATAGAGACCCAGTACTTC
>.|TRBJ2-5|TRBV7-6|.
CASSRDGQETQYF
TGTGCCAGCAGCCGGGACGGCCAAGAGACCCAGTACTTC
>few|TRBJ2-5|TRBV28|.
CASRATGDGGAQYF
TGTGCCAGCAGGGCGACAGGGGACGGGGGGGCCCAGTACTTC
>.|TRBJ1-1|TRBV6-1|.
CASSVLSGSTEAFF
TGTGCCAGCAGTGTACTTTCAGGGAGCACTGAAGCTTTCTTT
>few|TRBJ2-3|TRBV5-4|TRBD2
CASSFSSGGSTDTQYF
TGTGCCAGCAGCTTCTCTAGCGGGGGGAGCACAGATACGCAGTATTTT
>few|TRBJ2-1|TRBV12-5|.
CASVVGSSYNEQFF
TGTGCTAGTGTAGTGGGGAGCTCCTACAATGAGCAGTTCTTC
>few|TRBJ2-7|TRBV2|TRBD2
CASRASGGHTLSYEQYF
TGTGCCAGCAGGGCTAGCGGGGGGCATACCCTCTCCTACGAGCAGTACTTC
>.|TRBJ2-7|TRBV4-1|TRBD1
CASSQGQGASRNEQYF
TGCGCCAGCAGCCAAGGGCAGGGGGCCTCCCGGAACGAGCAGTACTTC
>few|TRBJ1-1|TRBV14|.
CASSQELGNTEAFF
TGTGCCAGCAGCCAAGAACTAGGGAACACTGAAGCTTTCTTT
>few|TRBJ2-3|TRBV9|.
CASSRTPQNTDTQYF
TGTGCCAGCAGCCGGACACCGCAGAACACAGATACGCAGTATTTT
>.|TRBJ1-3|TRBV30|TRBD1
CARDRGRTGNTIYF
TGTGCCCGGGACAGGGGGCGAACTGGAAACACCATATATTTT
>.|TRBJ2-1|TRBV30|TRBD2
CAWSETGLAQQFF
TGTGCCTGGAGTGAGACAGGACTAGCCCAGCAGTTCTTC
>many|TRBJ2-6|TRBV29-1|.
CSPRSGANVLTF
TGCAGCCCCCGTTCTGGGGCCAACGTCCTGACTTTC
>few|TRBJ2-5|TRBV7-2|.
CASSLTIGGQETQYF
TGTGCCAGCAGCTTAACGATCGGAGGGCAAGAGACCCAGTACTTC
>.|TRBJ2-5|TRBV9|TRBD1
CASSPLGTGLPETQYF
TGTGCCAGCAGCCCACTCGGGACAGGGCTTCCAGAGACCCAGTACTTC
>few|TRBJ1-5|TRBV25-1|TRBD1
CASSAGTGNQPQHF
TGTGCCAGCAGTGCCGGGACAGGGAATCAGCCCCAGCATTTT
>few|TRBJ2-5|TRBV7-2|.
CASSFWLAKETQYF
TGTGCCAGCAGCTTCTGGCTAGCGAAAGAGACCCAGTACTTC
>few|TRBJ2-1|TRBV30|TRBD2
CAWSVLSGRANEQFF
TGTGCCTGGAGTGTACTCAGCGGGAGGGCCAATGAGCAGTTCTTC
>.|TRBJ2-1|TRBV11-2|TRBD1
CASRSVQGVFYNEQFF
TGTGCCAGCAGATCCGTCCAGGGGGTATTCTACAATGAGCAGTTCTTC
>.|TRBJ1-6|TRBV4-2|.
CANSPLYNSPLHF
TGTGCCAACAGCCCCCTTTATAATTCACCCCTCCACTTT
>.|TRBJ2-7|TRBV7-2|.
CASSFLASSYEQYF
TGTGCCAGCAGCTTTTTGGCCAGCTCCTACGAGCAGTACTTC
>.|TRBJ1-2|TRBV4-3|.
CASSQAGNYGYTF
TGCGCCAGCAGCCAAGCAGGGAACTATGGCTACACCTTC
>.|TRBJ2-3|TRBV5-1|.
CASRFRDPVRDTQYF
TGCGCCAGCAGATTCCGGGACCCCGTCCGGGATACGCAGTATTTT
>.|TRBJ2-7|TRBV6-5|TRBD1
CASSRWVRGKYEQYF
TGTGCCAGCAGCCGGTGGGTCAGGGGGAAATACGAGCAGTACTTC
>.|TRBJ1-1|TRBV29-1|TRBD1
CSVVGGDRDPMNTEAFF
TGCAGCGTTGTGGGGGGGGACAGAGATCCCATGAACACTGAAGCTTTCTTT
>.|TRBJ1-2|TRBV5-1|.
CASSSDRTNYGYTF
TGCGCCAGCAGCTCGGACAGAACTAACTATGGCTACACCTTC
>few|TRBJ1-1|TRBV7-7|.
CASSSVVNTEAFF
TGTGCTAGCAGCTCAGTAGTGAACACTGAAGCTTTCTTT
>few|TRBJ2-7|TRBV6-6|TRBD1
CASRTGGEQYF
TGTGCCAGCAGGACAGGGGGCGAGCAGTACTTC
>.|TRBJ2-5|TRBV10-3|.
CAISLTVQETQYF
TGTGCCATCAGTTTGACAGTCCAAGAGACCCAGTACTTC
>few|TRBJ1-2|TRBV29-1|TRBD1
CSVEGQGASPNYGYTF
TGCAGCGTAGAAGGACAGGGGGCTAGCCCCAACTATGGCTACACCTTC
>few|TRBJ2-1|TRBV4-1|TRBD1
CASSLGGQSSREQFF
TGCGCCAGCAGCCTAGGGGGCCAGAGTTCAAGGGAGCAGTTCTTC
>few|TRBJ2-2|TRBV4-1|.
CASSQGPATGELFF
TGCGCCAGCAGCCAAGGGCCGGCCACCGGGGAGCTGTTTTTT
>.|TRBJ1-1|TRBV18|.
CASSTENTEAFF
TGTGCCAGCTCCACCGAGAACACTGAAGCTTTCTTT
>.|TRBJ2-4|TRBV27|.
CASSLRLAKNIQYF
TGTGCCAGCAGCCTCAGACTAGCCAAAAACATTCAGTACTTC
>.|TRBJ2-1|TRBV5-6|.
CASSNTSEQFF
TGTGCCAGCAGCAATACGAGTGAGCAGTTCTTC